This T cell receptor beta chain was recorded in a study of shared clonotypes between healthy human individuals. The CDR3 has 17 amino acids. Method: immunoSEQ multiplex PCR; TCRdb's copy keeps in-frame clones and lacks some. This sample has roughly 2 million clones, with approximately 95% found just once. The sequence was collected from a man aged 18 to 29 in good health. The chain links TRBV1 to TRBJ2-2. TRBV1 is recorded as a pseudogene. Material: naive CD4+ T cells sorted from blood. Indicated subset: CD45RA+ positively selected. The CDR3 is CTSSQERDFGGPGELFF. In nucleotides, the CDR3 is TGCACCAGCAGCCAAGAGAGGGACTTTGGGGGGCCCGGGGAGCTGTTTTTT.